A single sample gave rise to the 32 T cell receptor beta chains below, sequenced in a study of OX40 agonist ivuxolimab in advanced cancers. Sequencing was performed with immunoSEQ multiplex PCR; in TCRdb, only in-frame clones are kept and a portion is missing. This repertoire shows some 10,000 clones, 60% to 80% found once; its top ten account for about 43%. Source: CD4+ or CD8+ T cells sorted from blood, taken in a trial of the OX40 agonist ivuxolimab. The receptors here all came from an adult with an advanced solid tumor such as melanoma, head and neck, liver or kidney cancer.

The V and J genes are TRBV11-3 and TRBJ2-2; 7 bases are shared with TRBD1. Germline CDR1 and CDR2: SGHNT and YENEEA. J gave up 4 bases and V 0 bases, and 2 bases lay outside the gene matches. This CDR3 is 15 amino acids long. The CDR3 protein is CASSLDRGITGELFF. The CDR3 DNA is TGTGCCAGCAGCTTAGACAGGGGGATCACCGGGGAGCTGTTTTTT.

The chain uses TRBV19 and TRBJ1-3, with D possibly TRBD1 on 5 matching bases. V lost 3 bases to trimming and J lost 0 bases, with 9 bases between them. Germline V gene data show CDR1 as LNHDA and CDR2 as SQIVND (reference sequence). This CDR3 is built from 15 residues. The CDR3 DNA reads TGTGCCAGTAGTATGGACATCTCCTCTGGAAACACCATATATTTT. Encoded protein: CASSMDISSGNTIYF. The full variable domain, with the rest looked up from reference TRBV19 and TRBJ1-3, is DGGITQSPKYLFRKEGQNVTLSCEQNLNHDAMYWYRQDPGQGLRLIYYSQIVNDFQKGDIAEGYSVSREKKESFPLTVTSAQKNPTAFYLCASSMDISSGNTIYFGEGSWLTVV.

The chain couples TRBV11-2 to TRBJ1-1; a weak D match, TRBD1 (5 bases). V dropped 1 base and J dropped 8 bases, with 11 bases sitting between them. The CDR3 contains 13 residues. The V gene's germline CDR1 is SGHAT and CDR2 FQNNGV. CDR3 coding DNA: TGTGCCAGCAGCTTAGCTTGGGGGACCGAAGCTTTCTTT. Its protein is CASSLAWGTEAFF.

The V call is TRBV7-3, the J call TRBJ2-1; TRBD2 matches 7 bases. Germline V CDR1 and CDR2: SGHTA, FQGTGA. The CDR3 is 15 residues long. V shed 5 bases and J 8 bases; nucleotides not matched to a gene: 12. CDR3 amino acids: CASSPLAGGIDEQFF. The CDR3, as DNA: TGTGCCAGCAGCCCCTTAGCGGGCGGTATCGATGAGCAGTTCTTC.

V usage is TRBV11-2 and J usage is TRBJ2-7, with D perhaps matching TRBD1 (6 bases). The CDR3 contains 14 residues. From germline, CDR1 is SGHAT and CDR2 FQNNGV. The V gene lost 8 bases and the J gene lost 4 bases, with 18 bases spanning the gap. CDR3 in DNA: TGTGCCAGCGTGCCACGCAGGGGTGATTACGAGCAGTACTTC. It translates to CASVPRRGDYEQYF.

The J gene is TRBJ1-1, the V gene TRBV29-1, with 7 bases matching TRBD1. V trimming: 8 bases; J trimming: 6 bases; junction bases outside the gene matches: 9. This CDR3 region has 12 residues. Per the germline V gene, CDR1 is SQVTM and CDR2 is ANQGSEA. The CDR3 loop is CSIRQGGSEAFF. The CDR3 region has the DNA TGCAGCATACGACAGGGTGGCTCTGAAGCTTTCTTT.

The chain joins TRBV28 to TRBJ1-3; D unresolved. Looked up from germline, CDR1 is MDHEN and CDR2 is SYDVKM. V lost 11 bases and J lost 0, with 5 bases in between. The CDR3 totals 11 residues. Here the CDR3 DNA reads TGTGCCGGAAGCTCTGGAAACACCATATATTTT. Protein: CAGSSGNTIYF. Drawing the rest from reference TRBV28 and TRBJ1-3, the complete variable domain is DVKVTQSSRYLVKRTGEKVFLECVQDMDHENMFWYRQDPGLGLRLIYFSYDVKMKEKGDIPEGYSVSREKKERFSLILESASTNQTSMYLCAGSSGNTIYFGEGSWLTVV.

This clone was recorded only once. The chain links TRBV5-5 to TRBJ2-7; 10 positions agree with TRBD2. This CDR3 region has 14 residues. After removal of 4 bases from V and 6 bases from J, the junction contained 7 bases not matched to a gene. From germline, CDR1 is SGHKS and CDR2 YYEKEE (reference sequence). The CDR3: CASSLWTSGGEQYF. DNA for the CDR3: TGTGCCAGCAGCCTGTGGACTAGCGGAGGCGAGCAGTACTTC. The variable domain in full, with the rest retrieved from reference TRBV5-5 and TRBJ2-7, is DAGVTQSPTHLIKTRGQQVTLRCSPISGHKSVSWYQQVLGQGPQFIFQYYEKEERGRGNFPDRFSARQFPNYSSELNVNALLLGDSALYLCASSLWTSGGEQYFGPGTRLTVT.

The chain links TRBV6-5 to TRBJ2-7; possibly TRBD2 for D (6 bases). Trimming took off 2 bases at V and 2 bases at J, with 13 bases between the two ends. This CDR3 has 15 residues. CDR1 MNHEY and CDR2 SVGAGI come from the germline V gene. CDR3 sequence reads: CASSYDGSRTYEQYF. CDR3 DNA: TGTGCCAGCAGTTACGACGGGAGCCGTACCTACGAGCAGTACTTC.

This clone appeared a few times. The CDR3 reads CASCDRGLQETQYF. In nucleotides, the CDR3 is TGCGCCAGCTGCGACAGGGGGCTACAAGAGACCCAGTACTTC. The chain carries TRBV5-1 and TRBJ2-5; 10 bases fit TRBD1. With V trimmed by 7 bases and J by 2 bases, 5 bases remained unmatched. The CDR3 extends over 14 amino acids. Germline CDR1 SGHRS, CDR2 YFSETQ.

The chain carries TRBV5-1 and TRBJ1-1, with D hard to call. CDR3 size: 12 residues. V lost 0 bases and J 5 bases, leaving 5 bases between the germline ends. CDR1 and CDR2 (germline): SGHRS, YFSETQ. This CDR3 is CASSLVPTEAFF. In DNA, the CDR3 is TGCGCCAGCAGCTTGGTCCCTACTGAAGCTTTCTTT. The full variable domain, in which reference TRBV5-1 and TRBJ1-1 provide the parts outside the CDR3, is KAGVTQTPRYLIKTRGQQVTLSCSPISGHRSVSWYQQTPGQGLQFLFEYFSETQRNKGNFPGRFSGRQFSNSRSEMNVSTLELGDSALYLCASSLVPTEAFFGQGTRLTVV.

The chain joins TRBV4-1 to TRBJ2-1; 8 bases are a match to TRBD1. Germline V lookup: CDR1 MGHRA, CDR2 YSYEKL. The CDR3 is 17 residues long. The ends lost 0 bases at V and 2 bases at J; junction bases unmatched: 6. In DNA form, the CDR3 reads TGCGCCAGCAGCCAAGAGGGACAGGCCGAGCCCTACAATGAGCAGTTCTTC. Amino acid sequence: CASSQEGQAEPYNEQFF.

As DNA, the CDR3 is TGTGCCAGCAGCTTCACCGGGAGCTCCTACAATGAGCAGTTCTTC. Translated: CASSFTGSSYNEQFF. J is TRBJ2-1 and V is TRBV7-3; possible D gene TRBD2, 6 bases. The V gene lost 3 bases and the J gene lost 0 bases, with 9 bases spanning the gap. Germline assignment: CDR1 SGHTA and CDR2 FQGTGA. The CDR3 consists of 15 residues. Drawing the rest from reference TRBV7-3 and TRBJ2-1, the complete variable domain is GAGVSQTPSNKVTEKGKYVELRCDPISGHTALYWYRQSLGQGPEFLIYFQGTGAADDSGLPNDRFFAVRPEGSVSTLKIQRTERGDSAVYLCASSFTGSSYNEQFFGPGTRLTVL.

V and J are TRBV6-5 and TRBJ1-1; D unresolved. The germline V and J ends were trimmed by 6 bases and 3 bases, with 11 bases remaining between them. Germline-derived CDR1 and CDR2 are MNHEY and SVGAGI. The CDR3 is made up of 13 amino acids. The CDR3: CASSVIIDTEAFF. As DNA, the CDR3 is TGTGCCAGCAGCGTAATAATTGACACTGAAGCTTTCTTT.

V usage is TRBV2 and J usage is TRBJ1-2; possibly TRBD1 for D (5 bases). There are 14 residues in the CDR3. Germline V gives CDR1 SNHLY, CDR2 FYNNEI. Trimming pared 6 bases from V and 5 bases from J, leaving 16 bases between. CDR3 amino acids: CASSASRAGYGYTF. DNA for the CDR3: TGTGCCAGCAGCGCTTCCCGGGCAGGGTATGGCTACACCTTC.

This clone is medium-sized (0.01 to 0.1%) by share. This CDR3 is CASSLPRGPQHF. CDR3 sequence (DNA): TGTGCCAGCAGTTTACCCAGGGGTCCCCAGCATTTT. V is TRBV28 and J is TRBJ1-5, with D perhaps TRBD1 (6 bases). The CDR3 is 12 amino acids. Trimming took off 2 bases at V and 10 bases at J, with 9 bases between the two ends. Germline CDR1 and CDR2: MDHEN and SYDVKM.

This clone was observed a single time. The CDR3 sequence is CASSHDRGASYEQYF. The CDR3 region has the DNA TGTGCCAGCAGCCATGACAGGGGGGCATCCTACGAGCAGTACTTC. The rearrangement uses TRBV28 and TRBJ2-7; 9 bases line up with TRBD1. CDR1 is MDHEN and CDR2 is SYDVKM in the germline V gene. The CDR3 has 15 residues. The V segment lost 6 bases and the J segment 1 base; nucleotides outside the gene matches: 7.

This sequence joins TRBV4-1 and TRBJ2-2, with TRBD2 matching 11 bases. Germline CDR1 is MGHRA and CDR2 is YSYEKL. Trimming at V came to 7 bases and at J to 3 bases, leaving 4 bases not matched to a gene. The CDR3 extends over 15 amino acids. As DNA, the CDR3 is TGCGCCAGCACCCTAGCGGGAGGTGACACCGGGGAGCTGTTTTTT. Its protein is CASTLAGGDTGELFF.

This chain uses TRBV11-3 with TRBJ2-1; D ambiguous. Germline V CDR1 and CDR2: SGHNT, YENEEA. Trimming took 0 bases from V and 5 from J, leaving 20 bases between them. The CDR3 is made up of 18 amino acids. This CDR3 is CASSLDRGVGSAHNEQFF. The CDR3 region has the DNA TGTGCCAGCAGCTTAGACCGCGGAGTCGGGTCCGCCCACAATGAGCAGTTCTTC.

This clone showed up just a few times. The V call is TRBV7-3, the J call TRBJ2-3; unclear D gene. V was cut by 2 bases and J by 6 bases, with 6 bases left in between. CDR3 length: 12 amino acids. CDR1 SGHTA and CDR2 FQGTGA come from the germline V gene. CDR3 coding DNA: TGTGCCAGCAGCTTAGGTCTGGATACGCAGTATTTT. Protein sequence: CASSLGLDTQYF.

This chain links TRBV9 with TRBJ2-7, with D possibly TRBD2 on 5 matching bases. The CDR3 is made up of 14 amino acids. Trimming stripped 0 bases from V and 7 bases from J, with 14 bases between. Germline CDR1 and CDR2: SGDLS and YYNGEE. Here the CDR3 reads CASSVGLSPGEQYF. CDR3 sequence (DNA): TGTGCCAGCAGCGTAGGGTTGAGCCCGGGGGAGCAGTACTTC. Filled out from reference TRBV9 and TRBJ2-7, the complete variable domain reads DSGVTQTPKHLITATGQRVTLRCSPRSGDLSVYWYQQSLDQGLQFLIQYYNGEERAKGNILERFSAQQFPDLHSELNLSSLELGDSALYFCASSVGLSPGEQYFGPGTRLTVT.

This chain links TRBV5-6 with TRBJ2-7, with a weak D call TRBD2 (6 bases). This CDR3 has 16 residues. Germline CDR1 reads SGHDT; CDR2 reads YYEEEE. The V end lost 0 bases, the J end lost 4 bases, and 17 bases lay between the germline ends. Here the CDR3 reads CASSLVVDSGEYEQYF. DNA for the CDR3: TGTGCCAGCAGCTTGGTTGTTGACTCGGGGGAATACGAGCAGTACTTC.

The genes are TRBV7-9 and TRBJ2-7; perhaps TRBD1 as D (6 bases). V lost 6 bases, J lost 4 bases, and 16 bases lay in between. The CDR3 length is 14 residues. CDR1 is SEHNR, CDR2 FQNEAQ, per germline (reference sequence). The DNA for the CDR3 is TGTGCCAGCAGTTCCGTGGGGGCGCAATACGAGCAGTACTTC. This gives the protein CASSSVGAQYEQYF. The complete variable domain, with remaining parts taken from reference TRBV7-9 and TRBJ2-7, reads DTGVSQNPRHKITKRGQNVTFRCDPISEHNRLYWYRQTLGQGPEFLTYFQNEAQLEKSRLLSDRFSAERPKGSFSTLEIQRTEQGDSAMYLCASSSVGAQYEQYFGPGTRLTVT.

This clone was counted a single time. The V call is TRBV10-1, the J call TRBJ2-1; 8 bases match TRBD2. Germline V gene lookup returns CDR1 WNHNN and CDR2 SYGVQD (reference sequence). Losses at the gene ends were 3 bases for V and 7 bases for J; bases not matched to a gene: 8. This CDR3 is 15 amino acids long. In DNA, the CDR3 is TGCGCCAGCAGTGACCCCGCCGGGACTAGAAATGAGCAGTTCTTC. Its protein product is CASSDPAGTRNEQFF.

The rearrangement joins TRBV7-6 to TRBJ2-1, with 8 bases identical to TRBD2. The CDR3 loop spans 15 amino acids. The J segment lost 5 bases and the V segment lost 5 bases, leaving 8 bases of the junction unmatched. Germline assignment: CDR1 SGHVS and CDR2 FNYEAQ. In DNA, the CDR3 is TGTGCCAGCAGCCCAACTAGCGGATCGAACAATGAGCAGTTCTTC. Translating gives CASSPTSGSNNEQFF.

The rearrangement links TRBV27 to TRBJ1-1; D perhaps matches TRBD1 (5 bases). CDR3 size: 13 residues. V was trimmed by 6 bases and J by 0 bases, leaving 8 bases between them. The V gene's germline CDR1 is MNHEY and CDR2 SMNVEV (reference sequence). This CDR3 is CASRLTVNTEAFF. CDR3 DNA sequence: TGTGCCAGCAGACTGACAGTGAACACTGAAGCTTTCTTT.

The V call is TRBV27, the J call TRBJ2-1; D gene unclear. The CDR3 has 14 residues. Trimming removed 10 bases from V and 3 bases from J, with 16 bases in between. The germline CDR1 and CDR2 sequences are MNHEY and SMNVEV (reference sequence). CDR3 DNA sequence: TGTGCCACCTCGACCGTCCCCCTCTACAATGAGCAGTTCTTC. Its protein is CATSTVPLYNEQFF.

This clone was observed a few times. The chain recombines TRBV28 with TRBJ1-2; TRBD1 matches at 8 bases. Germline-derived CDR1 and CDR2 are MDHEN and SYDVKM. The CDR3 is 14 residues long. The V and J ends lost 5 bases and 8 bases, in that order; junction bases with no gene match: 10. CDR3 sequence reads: CASSPGQVTSGYTF. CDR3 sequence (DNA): TGTGCCAGCAGTCCGGGACAGGTCACGTCGGGCTACACCTTC.

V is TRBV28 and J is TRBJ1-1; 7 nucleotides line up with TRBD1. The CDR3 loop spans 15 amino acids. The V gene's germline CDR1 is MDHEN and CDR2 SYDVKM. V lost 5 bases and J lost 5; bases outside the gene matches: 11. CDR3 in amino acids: CASSATRGFRTEAFF. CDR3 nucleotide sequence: TGTGCCAGCAGTGCAACCAGGGGGTTCCGGACTGAAGCTTTCTTT.

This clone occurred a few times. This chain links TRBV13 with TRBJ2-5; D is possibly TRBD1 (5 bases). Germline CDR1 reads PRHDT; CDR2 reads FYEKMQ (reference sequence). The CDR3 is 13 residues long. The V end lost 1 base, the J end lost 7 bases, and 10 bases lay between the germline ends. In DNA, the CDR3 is TGTGCCAGCAGCTTAGAGGTTCAGGGGACCCAGTACTTC. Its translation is CASSLEVQGTQYF.

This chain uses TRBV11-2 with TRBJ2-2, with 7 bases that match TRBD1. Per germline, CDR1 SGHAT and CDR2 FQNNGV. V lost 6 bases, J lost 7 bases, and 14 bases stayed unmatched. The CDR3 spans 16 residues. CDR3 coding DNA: TGTGCCAGCAGTATTCCGACAGGGCTTGTTAACGGGGAGCTGTTTTTT. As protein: CASSIPTGLVNGELFF.

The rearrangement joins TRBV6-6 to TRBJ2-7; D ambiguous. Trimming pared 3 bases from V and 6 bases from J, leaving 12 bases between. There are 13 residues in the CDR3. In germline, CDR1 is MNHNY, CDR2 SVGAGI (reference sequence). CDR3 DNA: TGTGCCAGCAGTTATTCGGTAGGCGCCGAGCAGTACTTC. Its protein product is CASSYSVGAEQYF.